Below are 23 T cell receptor beta chains sequenced from a single sample in a study of T cells in Graves' hyperthyroidism and ophthalmopathy. Amplification of TCR beta CDR3 regions used RNA as the template. A first-round RT-PCR of the TCR CDR3 used the HTBI primer set. TCRdb itself ran the multiplex PCR reads through MiXCR, one entry per CDR3 protein. The sample yields about 530,000 distinct CDR3 sequences, roughly 15% seen once. The sequencing input was blood. These receptors were taken from a woman aged 18-35 years with Graves' ophthalmopathy.

This clonotype showed up just a few times. The chain uses TRBV6-2 or TRBV6-3 and TRBJ2-5; D is unclear. The germline CDR1 and CDR2 sequences are MNHEY and SVGEGT. V was pared by 2 bases and J by 7 bases, with 14 bases between. There are 14 residues in the CDR3. The DNA of the CDR3 is TGTGCCAGCAGTTACCCCGTGGGCGGTGGGACCCAGTACTTC. Protein sequence: CASSYPVGGGTQYF.

This clonotype was seen ten or more times. The V gene is TRBV20-1, the J gene TRBJ2-7; tentatively, D is TRBD2 (6 bases). The CDR3 sequence is 15 residues long. The germline V gene encodes CDR1 DFQATT and CDR2 SNEGSKA (reference sequence). Between the trimmed V and J ends, which lost 2 bases and 0 bases, there was a span of 14 bases. The CDR3 here is CSARRLDKSSYEQYF. The CDR3 nucleotides read TGCAGTGCTAGAAGACTAGATAAGAGCTCCTACGAGCAGTACTTC.

This clonotype has at least ten counts. The chain links TRBV2 to TRBJ2-7; the D call may be TRBD1 or TRBD2 (5 bases each). CDR1 SNHLY and CDR2 FYNNEI come from the germline V gene. The CDR3 sequence is 15 residues long. Trimming took 5 bases from V and 5 from J, leaving 19 bases between them. The CDR3 sequence is CASSPKTEGFHEQYF. CDR3 coding DNA: TGTGCCAGCAGTCCAAAGACAGAGGGGTTCCACGAGCAGTACTTC.

This clonotype has ten or more counts. The V call is TRBV2, the J call TRBJ2-3; 9 bases map to TRBD1. J lost 4 bases, V lost 10 bases, and 9 bases had no gene match. This CDR3 spans 14 amino acids. CDR1 is SNHLY and CDR2 is FYNNEI in the germline V gene. The CDR3 DNA is TGTGCCACCGGGGACAGGGCCTATGCAGATACGCAGTATTTT. Translated: CATGDRAYADTQYF.

There are many counts of this clonotype. The chain has TRBV7-2 and TRBJ2-1; tentative D call: TRBD2 (6 bases). The CDR3 totals 16 residues. Looked up from germline, CDR1 is SGHTA and CDR2 is FQGNSA. Deletions cut 1 base from V and 2 bases from J, with 12 bases between. The CDR3 nucleotides read TGTGCCAGCAGCTTAGACGGGAGTCGGCCCTACAATGAGCAGTTCTTC. This sequence encodes CASSLDGSRPYNEQFF.

This clonotype was found many times. J is TRBJ2-2 and V is TRBV12-3 or TRBV12-4; 7 nucleotides agree with TRBD1. This CDR3 is 18 amino acids long. Trimming at V came to 3 bases and at J to 0 bases, leaving 10 bases not matched to a gene. The CDR3 sequence: CASSFGRQGTANTGELFF. In DNA form, the CDR3 reads TGTGCCAGCAGTTTTGGTAGACAGGGCACCGCGAACACCGGGGAGCTGTTTTTT.

This clonotype was counted at least ten times. This chain connects TRBV28 to TRBJ1-1, with D possibly TRBD1 on 6 matching bases. CDR3 length: 15 residues. Germline loops: CDR1 MDHEN, CDR2 SYDVKM. Deletions cut 5 bases from V and 1 base from J, with 14 bases between. The CDR3, as DNA: TGTGCCAGCAGTGGCCCGGGGGGGGCGAACACTGAAGCTTTCTTT. This translates into CASSGPGGANTEAFF.

This clonotype was seen repeatedly, ten times or more. The V call is TRBV2, the J call TRBJ1-3; no clear D. The CDR3 loop spans 14 amino acids. The ends were cut back, 2 bases at V and 0 bases at J, with 5 bases in the middle. Germline V lookup: CDR1 SNHLY, CDR2 FYNNEI. CDR3 nucleotide sequence: TGTGCCAGCAGTGAATCGGTCTCTGGAAACACCATATATTTT. Translation gives CASSESVSGNTIYF.

The sample holds many counts of this clonotype. The chain uses TRBV6-2 or TRBV6-3 and TRBJ2-7; TRBD2 matches 8 bases. V shed 9 bases and J 0 bases; nucleotides not matched to a gene: 13. The CDR3 covers 16 residues. Per germline, CDR1 MNHEY and CDR2 SVGEGT. CDR3 region: CASKGSRGGISYEQYF. The CDR3, as DNA: TGTGCCAGTAAGGGGTCGCGCGGGGGGATCTCCTACGAGCAGTACTTC.

V usage is TRBV4-2 and J usage is TRBJ2-7; 9 bases map to TRBD1. CDR1 LGHNA and CDR2 YNFKEQ come from the germline V gene. V dropped 1 base and J dropped 6; count of bases not matched to a gene: 4. The CDR3 is 14 amino acids. In DNA form, the CDR3 reads TGTGCCAGCAGCCAAGCGGGACAGGGAGGCGAGCAGTACTTC. Translation gives CASSQAGQGGEQYF.

This clonotype came up many times. The CDR3, as DNA: TGTGCCAGCAGCCCCCGGACAGGGGAAAACACCGGGGAGCTGTTTTTT. Amino acids: CASSPRTGENTGELFF. The chain uses TRBV7-9 and TRBJ2-2; 9 nucleotides agree with TRBD1. The germline CDR1 and CDR2 sequences are SEHNR and FQNEAQ (reference sequence). Trimming removed 5 bases from V and 2 bases from J; junction bases left unmatched: 6. The CDR3 is made up of 16 amino acids. Based on the CDR3 plus reference TRBV7-9 and TRBJ2-2, the full variable domain is DTGVSQNPRHKITKRGQNVTFRCDPISEHNRLYWYRQTLGQGPEFLTYFQNEAQLEKSRLLSDRFSAERPKGSFSTLEIQRTEQGDSAMYLCASSPRTGENTGELFFGEGSRLTVL.

The genes are TRBV20-1 and TRBJ1-1, with no clear D. CDR1 and CDR2 from the germline V gene are DFQATT and SNEGSKA (reference sequence). V was clipped by 3 bases and J by 5 bases, with 13 bases between them. The CDR3 has 13 residues. CDR3 sequence reads: CSARTGLITEAFF. The CDR3, as DNA: TGCAGTGCTAGGACGGGGTTGATTACTGAAGCTTTCTTT.

This clonotype was observed a few times. This chain uses TRBV29-1 with TRBJ1-4, with D possibly being TRBD1 (5 bases). The V and J ends lost 7 bases and 6 bases respectively, with 9 bases between them. CDR3 size: 11 residues. In germline, CDR1 is SQVTM, CDR2 ANQGSEA. The chain's CDR3 is CSGQSYEKLFF. The DNA of the CDR3 is TGCAGCGGACAGAGTTATGAAAAACTGTTTTTT. Based on the CDR3 plus reference TRBV29-1 and TRBJ1-4, the full variable domain is SAVISQKPSRDICQRGTSLTIQCQVDSQVTMMFWYRQQPGQSLTLIATANQGSEATYESGFVIDKFPISRPNLTFSTLTVSNMSPEDSSIYLCSGQSYEKLFFGSGTQLSVL.

As to this clonotype: This clone may be a read error of a much larger clone one base away. The V gene is TRBV6-9, the J gene TRBJ2-1; TRBD1 is a possible D gene (5 bases). With 3 bases removed from V and 11 bases from J, the gap between germline ends came to 8 bases. This CDR3 region has 11 residues. In germline, CDR1 is MNHGY, CDR2 SVAAGI. CDR3 amino acids: CASSYQGKQFF. CDR3 sequence (DNA): TGTGCCAGCAGTTACCAGGGAAAGCAGTTCTTC.

This chain joins TRBV28 and TRBJ1-5; D gene uncertain. The CDR3 covers 13 residues. Germline V CDR1 and CDR2: MDHEN, SYDVKM. Trimming pared 3 bases from V and 7 bases from J, leaving 10 bases between. In DNA form, the CDR3 reads TGTGCCAGCAGTTTCATGGGGAGGCAGCCCCAGCATTTT. Protein sequence: CASSFMGRQPQHF.

This clonotype was counted ten times or more. The rearrangement joins TRBV7-8 to TRBJ2-5; TRBD1 matches 7 bases. V was clipped by 1 base and J by 4 bases; unmatched bases: 9. Germline CDR1 SGHVS, CDR2 FQNEAQ. The CDR3 has 16 residues. The CDR3 DNA is TGTGCCAGCAGCTTAGGGTCCGGACAGGTTGGAGAGACCCAGTACTTC. Translating gives CASSLGSGQVGETQYF.

This clonotype was seen only a few times. The chain recombines TRBV29-1 with TRBJ1-2, with 9 bases fitting TRBD1. The CDR3 loop spans 14 amino acids. The V gene end was trimmed by 7 bases and the J gene end by 3 bases; junction bases not matched to a gene: 9. Germline V CDR1 and CDR2: SQVTM, ANQGSEA. This chain's CDR3 is CSAYPGQGDYGYTF. DNA of the CDR3: TGCAGCGCTTATCCGGGACAGGGAGACTATGGCTACACCTTC.

This chain joins TRBV6-1 and TRBJ2-6, with unresolved D. The CDR3 is 15 amino acids. V was clipped by 7 bases and J by 0 bases, with 10 bases between them. Germline CDR1 is MNHNS and CDR2 is SASEGT. The CDR3 spells CASNSKGSGANVLTF. CDR3 nucleotides: TGTGCCAGCAATAGCAAGGGCTCTGGGGCCAACGTCCTGACTTTC.

This clonotype was observed a few times. The rearrangement links TRBV27 to TRBJ1-2; 7 bases match TRBD1. V gave up 5 bases and J gave up 1 base; unmatched junction bases: 7. This CDR3 has 15 residues. CDR1 is MNHEY, CDR2 SMNVEV, per germline (reference sequence). The CDR3 DNA sequence: TGTGCCAGCAGTCCGCGACAGGGAGGTAACTATGGCTACACCTTC. Encoded protein: CASSPRQGGNYGYTF.

This clonotype was detected only a few times. The chain combines TRBV7-8 with TRBJ2-7; 13 bases agree with TRBD2. This CDR3 spans 16 amino acids. Germline V gives CDR1 SGHVS, CDR2 FQNEAQ. V dropped 8 bases and J dropped 6; count of bases not matched to a gene: 13. The CDR3 loop is CASRQLLAGGPVEQYF. CDR3 coding DNA: TGTGCCAGCCGTCAATTACTAGCGGGAGGGCCCGTCGAGCAGTACTTC.

Comments on this clonotype: Given a much more abundant clone one base away, this may be a read error. V gene TRBV27 combines with J gene TRBJ2-7; 11 bases fit TRBD1. This CDR3 is built from 16 residues. Germline-derived CDR1 and CDR2 are MNHEY and SMNVEV (reference sequence). CDR3 loop: CASSFIPGQGEYEQHF. Written as DNA, the CDR3 is TGTGCCAGCAGTTTTATCCCGGGACAGGGGGAGTACGAGCAGCACTTC.

This clonotype appeared many times. The chain carries TRBV20-1 and TRBJ2-7; D unclear. The ends were cut back, 1 base at V and 4 bases at J, with 11 bases in the middle. The CDR3 spans 13 residues. Germline CDR1 and CDR2: DFQATT and SNEGSKA (reference sequence). CDR3 nucleotides: TGCAGTGCTAGAGCTCCCCGGATATACGAGCAGTACTTC. Its translation is CSARAPRIYEQYF.

This clonotype was counted only a few times. The chain joins TRBV27 to TRBJ1-5, with D tentatively TRBD1 (6 bases). This CDR3 spans 19 amino acids. The germline V and J ends were trimmed by 10 bases and 4 bases, with 32 bases remaining between them. Germline CDR1 is MNHEY and CDR2 is SMNVEV (reference sequence). The CDR3 sequence: CANLSLGVWTARLNQPQHF. CDR3 in DNA: TGTGCCAACCTATCCCTGGGGGTATGGACAGCCCGATTAAATCAGCCCCAGCATTTT.